These T cell receptor beta chains were read from a single sample in a study of CD8 T cells in acute hepatitis C reinfection. The data were produced by immunoSEQ multiplex PCR, yet TCRdb's version contains in-frame clones alone and is incomplete. The sample contains over 35,000 clones, approximately 90% of which appear only once. Sequencing input: naive CD8+ T cells from PBMCs. The receptors here all came from a man aged 25 to 40 with chronic hepatitis C. The conserved cysteine and the conserved F or W are not part of the CDR3 here.

V: TRBV11-2
CDR3: ASSFLAGGWETQY

V: TRBV6-5
CDR3: ASSYGAGDYGYT

V: TRBV19
CDR3: ASSPATGGDYEQY

V: TRBV27
CDR3: ASSSSREIWYEQY

V: TRBV2
CDR3: ASSENFLGQHTEAF

V: TRBV7-9
CDR3: ASSPPIKRTGMNEKLF

V: TRBV5-3
CDR3: ARSSRQGSTRRNQPQH

V: TRBV13
CDR3: ASSLGGVRDEQY

V: TRBV7-9
CDR3: ASSLVKTNTEAF

V: TRBV10-3
CDR3: AISEAYEQY

V: TRBV13
CDR3: ASSSRDNRYEQY

V: TRBV19
CDR3: ASSPTGGSYEQY

V: TRBV29-1
CDR3: SVLGGGSGKSSYNEQF

V: TRBV7-9
CDR3: ASRIQGSDYGYT

V: TRBV6-1
CDR3: ASSEEGVRETQY

V: TRBV5-1
CDR3: ASSIQQGGNTEAF

V: TRBV29-1
CDR3: SVVLVGTSGSFNEQF